A single sample is the source of the 16 T cell receptor beta chains below, sequenced in a study of blood T cells in healthy people across ages. Primers used in a second PCR of about 7 to 12 cycles were a sample-barcoded 5' primer and a J-beta primer mix. TCRdb independently ran MiXCR on the 5' RACE reads; one entry per CDR3 protein. In the table there are more than 500,000 distinct CDR3 sequences, approximately 30% of which are singletons. Sequencing used blood. The source of these receptors is a woman in her sixties or seventies in good health.

The chain recombines TRBV9 with TRBJ2-3; 14 bases align to TRBD2. The CDR3 totals 15 residues. V gave up 2 bases and J gave up 6 bases; unmatched junction bases: 2. Germline CDR1 reads SGDLS; CDR2 reads YYNGEE. Written as DNA, the CDR3 is TGTGCCAGCAGCGTGGGACTAGCGGGGGTTGATACGCAGTATTTT. Translation: CASSVGLAGVDTQYF. Based on the CDR3 plus reference TRBV9 and TRBJ2-3, the full variable domain is DSGVTQTPKHLITATGQRVTLRCSPRSGDLSVYWYQQSLDQGLQFLIQYYNGEERAKGNILERFSAQQFPDLHSELNLSSLELGDSALYFCASSVGLAGVDTQYFGPGTRLTVL.

The chain couples TRBV15 to TRBJ1-2, with D tentatively TRBD1 (5 bases). CDR1 and CDR2 (germline): LNHNV, YYDKDF (reference sequence). The germline V and J ends were trimmed by 1 base and 6 bases, with 15 bases remaining between them. There are 15 residues in the CDR3. The DNA of the CDR3 is TGTGCCACCAGCAGAGTGGGCAGGGAGGGGAATGGCTACACCTTC. It codes for CATSRVGREGNGYTF.

This clonotype was counted between two and nine times. CDR3 DNA: TGCAGTGTCACGGCTGCCTCCTACGAGCAGTACTTC. Translated, it gives CSVTAASYEQYF. The chain uses TRBV20-1 and TRBJ2-7; D unclear. The germline V gene has CDR1 DFQATT and CDR2 SNEGSKA (reference sequence). Trimming left V 7 bases short and J 0 bases short, with 10 bases between. The CDR3 consists of 12 residues.

This chain links TRBV5-1 with TRBJ2-1; TRBD2 is a possible D gene (7 bases). CDR3 length equals 15 residues. Trimming left V 0 bases short and J 6 bases short, with 13 bases between. Looked up from germline, CDR1 is SGHRS and CDR2 is YFSETQ. The CDR3: CASSLGGGASNEQFF. For the CDR3, the DNA is TGCGCCAGCAGCTTGGGAGGGGGGGCGAGCAATGAGCAGTTCTTC.

The chain couples TRBV9 to TRBJ1-1, with D perhaps TRBD1 (5 bases). CDR1 is SGDLS and CDR2 is YYNGEE in the germline V gene. V lost 5 bases, J lost 0 bases, and 14 bases lay in between. The CDR3 totals 15 residues. The CDR3 protein is CASSRTPRLNTEAFF. The DNA for the CDR3 is TGTGCCAGCAGTCGGACACCGAGACTGAACACTGAAGCTTTCTTT.

Comments on this clonotype: One junction end disagrees with the germline gene, perhaps due to a read error. This chain uses TRBV6-2 or TRBV6-3 with TRBJ1-1; D gene ambiguous. Germline CDR1 is MNHEY and CDR2 is SVGEGT. The CDR3 length is 13 residues. Here the CDR3 reads CVSSLLRNTEAFF. The CDR3 nucleotides are TGTGTCAGCAGTTTACTCAGGAACACTGAAGCTTTCTTT.

The chain employs TRBV12-3 or TRBV12-4 and TRBJ2-2, with TRBD2 matching 7 bases. The CDR3 length is 14 residues. The junction had 9 bases not matched to a gene; V was cut back by 11 bases and J by 3 bases. CDR3 bases: TGTGCCGGACGGGGGGAGGTAGACACCGGGGAGCTGTTTTTT. Amino acids: CAGRGEVDTGELFF.

The genes are TRBV12-3 or TRBV12-4 and TRBJ1-1, with D unclear. The V end lost 4 bases, the J end lost 6 bases, and 12 bases lay between the germline ends. The CDR3 covers 13 residues. CDR3 nucleotides: TGTGCCAGCAGTTCTGGTCCTAGGGCTGAAGCTTTCTTT. Its translation is CASSSGPRAEAFF.

The chain links TRBV20-1 to TRBJ1-1, with TRBD1 as a possible D gene (5 bases). This CDR3 has 13 amino acids. V lost 0 bases and J lost 10, with 15 bases in between. Germline CDR1 and CDR2: DFQATT and SNEGSKA (reference sequence). CDR3 residues: CSARDSTTGIAFF. As DNA, the CDR3 is TGCAGTGCTAGAGATTCCACTACAGGTATAGCTTTCTTT.

This clonotype has just a few counts. The chain carries TRBV7-2 and TRBJ2-4, with a weak D call TRBD2 (5 bases). Per germline, CDR1 SGHTA and CDR2 FQGNSA. V dropped 1 base and J dropped 4 bases, with 17 bases sitting between them. The CDR3 length is 17 residues. CDR3 in amino acids: CASSLGGVGRLKNIQYF. The CDR3 coding sequence is TGTGCCAGCAGCTTAGGGGGAGTGGGCAGACTGAAAAACATTCAGTACTTC.

The chain links TRBV7-8 to TRBJ1-4, with 7 bases fitting TRBD1. Unmatched junction bases numbered 6, after V lost 5 bases and J lost 3 bases. The CDR3 extends over 15 amino acids. Per the germline V gene, CDR1 is SGHVS and CDR2 is FQNEAQ. The DNA of the CDR3 is TGTGCCAGCAGCCGAAGACAGGGTTCTAATGAAAAACTGTTTTTT. Encoded protein: CASSRRQGSNEKLFF.

The genes are TRBV2 and TRBJ2-1; D gene unclear. Trimming stripped 3 bases from V and 0 bases from J, with 12 bases between. Germline V gene sequence: CDR1 SNHLY, CDR2 FYNNEI. This CDR3 is 16 amino acids long. CDR3 sequence (DNA): TGTGCCAGCAGTGAGAAGATACTGAGCTCCTACAATGAGCAGTTCTTC. Translated, it gives CASSEKILSSYNEQFF.

This chain connects TRBV7-3 to TRBJ2-1; TRBD2 might be the D (6 bases). With 5 bases removed from V and 10 bases from J, the gap between germline ends came to 15 bases. The length of the CDR3 is 13 residues. The germline gives CDR1 SGHTA, CDR2 FQGTGA. The chain's CDR3 is CASSRTGVGEQFF. DNA of the CDR3: TGTGCCAGCAGCCGTACGGGGGTAGGAGAGCAGTTCTTC.

This clonotype was detected only a few times. The CDR3 nucleotides read TGTGCCAGCAGCTTAGTTCCGGGGGGCGGAAACACCATATATTTT. Protein product: CASSLVPGGGNTIYF. The chain couples TRBV7-2 to TRBJ1-3, with D maybe TRBD1 (6 bases). Germline V gene data show CDR1 as SGHTA and CDR2 as FQGNSA. V lost 1 base and J 4 bases, leaving 11 bases between the germline ends. CDR3 length: 15 amino acids.

The chain couples TRBV7-2 to TRBJ2-5; TRBD1 might be the D (5 bases). Germline-derived CDR1 and CDR2 are SGHTA and FQGNSA. The CDR3 spans 16 residues. Trimming stripped 1 base from V and 1 base from J, with 13 bases between. CDR3 nucleotides: TGTGCCAGCAGCTTAGGGTACGGACACTTCCAAGAGACCCAGTACTTC. Its translation is CASSLGYGHFQETQYF.

This clonotype has more than one count but fewer than ten. The gene calls are TRBV9 and TRBJ2-3; tentatively, D is TRBD1 or TRBD2 (6 bases each). V was shortened by 4 bases and J by 2 bases, with 17 bases between the two germline ends. The CDR3 runs to 16 residues. In germline, CDR1 is SGDLS, CDR2 YYNGEE. The CDR3 is CASSPGGFTVTDTQYF. The CDR3 DNA is TGTGCCAGCAGCCCCGGGGGCTTCACCGTCACAGATACGCAGTATTTT. Filled out from reference TRBV9 and TRBJ2-3, the complete variable domain reads DSGVTQTPKHLITATGQRVTLRCSPRSGDLSVYWYQQSLDQGLQFLIQYYNGEERAKGNILERFSAQQFPDLHSELNLSSLELGDSALYFCASSPGGFTVTDTQYFGPGTRLTVL.